Listed below are T cell receptor beta chains from one sample, sequenced in a study of beta chain features in type 1 diabetes. Assay used: immunoSEQ multiplex PCR; TCRdb lists only in-frame clones, some missing. The repertoire consists of under 900,000 clones, with about a sixth occurring once and the leading ten covering 0.023%. Sequencing was done on a sample of naive CD4+ T cells from blood. These receptors all stem from a woman aged 18 to 35 in good health. CDR3s include the opening cysteine and the closing phenylalanine or tryptophan.

TRBV19	TRBJ2-7	CASSPAGTGSYEQYF
TRBV7-9	TRBJ2-3	CASSFDIGDTQYF
TRBV7-2	TRBJ2-7	CASSLRYEQYF
TRBV28	.	CASSLGTGYEQYF
TRBV11-2	TRBJ1-1	CASSGQIPEAFF
TRBV5-1	TRBJ2-3	CASSLDPATDTQYF
TRBV28	TRBJ1-1	CASRRRTEAFF
TRBV10-3	TRBJ2-1	CAISAHGGVIYNEQFF
TRBV7-3	TRBJ2-7	CASSLGGWGGGLLNEQYF
TRBV18	TRBJ2-6	CASSPRPGVGLVSVGANVLTF
TRBV2	TRBJ1-3	CASSEARGTSGNTIYF
TRBV27	TRBJ2-4	CASSSWGGSYIQYF
TRBV28	TRBJ2-7	CASSSWTGAPYEQYF
TRBV18	TRBJ1-4	CASSPTGANLNEKLFF
TRBV9	TRBJ2-3	CASNELSTDTQYF
TRBV6-5	TRBJ2-7	CASSHLGEQYF
TRBV28	TRBJ1-2	CASSLSPYGYTF
TRBV5-1	TRBJ2-1	CASSSTLGLAYNEQFF
TRBV29-1	TRBJ1-4	CSAARGATNEKLFF
TRBV6-5	TRBJ1-1	CASSSDEGNTEAFF
TRBV6-5	TRBJ1-3	CASSPRADSGNTIYF
TRBV5-6	TRBJ2-1	CASSFGGITYNEQFF
TRBV28	TRBJ1-2	CASLTPGQGRRGYTF
TRBV7-2	TRBJ1-5	CASSLDRGFQPQHF
TRBV6-1	TRBJ1-1	CASSRDRDNTEAFF
TRBV7-2	TRBJ2-5	CASSLAISREQYF
TRBV25-1	TRBJ1-1	CASSAQNTEAFF
TRBV5-6	TRBJ2-3	CASSLQTRGFGHTDTQYF
TRBV5-1	TRBJ2-3	CASSLAGGADTQYF
TRBV7-2	TRBJ1-2	CASSLYLGATF
TRBV2	TRBJ2-5	CASSGTGRETQYF
TRBV29-1	TRBJ1-5	CSVTEQPSQPQHF
TRBV28	TRBJ2-1	CASRINNEQFF
TRBV5-1	TRBJ2-1	CASSLRWRDRSYNEQFF
TRBV27	TRBJ2-7	CASRRGPAGHEQYF
TRBV19	TRBJ2-4	CASSTLAGARAGNIQYF
TRBV29-1	TRBJ2-5	CSVEATGGLETQYF
TRBV7-2	TRBJ2-2	CASLLAGSNTGELFF
TRBV4-3	TRBJ2-3	CASSQSGRGTDTQYF
TRBV19	TRBJ2-7	CASSIPGSYEQYF
TRBV10-3	TRBJ2-1	CATSMTSGRVNEQFF
TRBV7-2	TRBJ1-1	CASSLGLDTEAFF
TRBV11-2	TRBJ1-1	CASSLDRTGEAFF
TRBV6-5	TRBJ2-7	CASSYYAGQGLFGQYF
TRBV11-3	TRBJ2-5	CASSLDARETQYF
TRBV15	TRBJ2-1	CATSREGGAGVYNEQFF
TRBV5-1	TRBJ2-2	CASSPATGAGELFF
TRBV2	TRBJ2-3	CASRRETSTDTQYF
TRBV27	TRBJ2-7	CASRPRGGRYEQYF
TRBV5-1	TRBJ2-1	CASSSGLSSYNEQFF
TRBV28	TRBJ2-5	CASSFPRAQETQYF
TRBV7-2	TRBJ2-1	CASSHDGRSYNEQFF
TRBV11-3	TRBJ2-3	CASSEAARDRPGPDTQYF
TRBV7-9	TRBJ2-1	CASSTDLGQFF
TRBV18	TRBJ2-2	CASSPTGELFF